The rows below give T cell receptor beta chains drawn from one sample of a study of OX40 agonist ivuxolimab in advanced cancers. Clones were read by immunoSEQ multiplex PCR, and TCRdb kept only the in-frame ones, dropping some. The profile shows about 41,000 clones, around 81% of them singletons. The source material was CD4+ or CD8+ T cells sorted from blood, sampled in a trial of the OX40 agonist ivuxolimab. The receptors shown here come from an adult with an advanced solid tumor such as melanoma, head and neck, liver or kidney cancer. CDR3s include the opening cysteine and the closing phenylalanine or tryptophan. The D gene is left open where the match is weak. The size field is filled for only some rows; it gives once, few, many or a size class.

TRBJ2-7,TRBV11-3,NA,NA,TGTGCCAGCAGCTTAAGGGGTAAGCAGTACTTC,CASSLRGKQYF
TRBJ2-5,TRBV7-2,NA,TRBD1,TGTGCCAGCAGCTTAGTTTCCAGGGGGGAGACCCAGTACTTC,CASSLVSRGETQYF
TRBJ2-3,TRBV25-1,NA,TRBD2,TGTGCCAGCAACCTAGCGGGGGGCACAGATACGCAGTATTTT,CASNLAGGTDTQYF
TRBJ2-2,TRBV5-1,NA,TRBD1,TGCGCCACCAACCGACAGGGGGAATCCGGGGAGCTGTTTTTT,CATNRQGESGELFF
TRBJ2-1,TRBV28,NA,NA,TGTGCCAGCAGCCACCAGGAGCAGTTCTTC,CASSHQEQFF
TRBJ1-3,TRBV28,NA,NA,TGTGCCAGCAGGACCGGCTCTGGAAACACCATATATTTT,CASRTGSGNTIYF
TRBJ2-1,TRBV28,NA,TRBD2,TGTGCCAGCAGTTTTGGGGGACTAGTTAGGAATGAGCAGTTCTTC,CASSFGGLVRNEQFF
TRBJ2-3,TRBV9,NA,NA,TGTGCCAGCAGCGTAAAAGGCACAGATACGCAGTATTTT,CASSVKGTDTQYF
TRBJ1-2,TRBV6-6,NA,NA,TGTGCCAGCAGTGGCCCCGGCAAAAATGGCTACACCTTC,CASSGPGKNGYTF
TRBJ2-7,TRBV5-1,NA,TRBD2,TGCGCCAGCAGCTGGCGTCCTCCCGGGGGGTCCTACGAGCAGTACTTC,CASSWRPPGGSYEQYF
TRBJ1-2,TRBV7-9,NA,TRBD1,TGTGCCAGCAGCTTAGGAGGGGGCGATGGCTACACCTTC,CASSLGGGDGYTF
TRBJ2-1,TRBV11-1,NA,TRBD2,TGTGCCAGCAGCTCATCCGGGACTAGCGGCAACAATGAGCAGTTCTTC,CASSSSGTSGNNEQFF
TRBJ1-3,TRBV13,NA,TRBD1,TGTGCCAGCAGCCGCGAGGGGGCGTACTCTGGAAACACCATATATTTT,CASSREGAYSGNTIYF
TRBJ2-1,TRBV20-1,NA,TRBD2,TGCGCGGGACTAGCGGTCAATGAGCAGTTCTTC,CAGLAVNEQFF
TRBJ2-5,TRBV11-2,NA,NA,TGTGCCAGCAGCTTCGGGGGTCTCGCTGGGGAGACCCAGTACTTC,CASSFGGLAGETQYF
TRBJ2-1,TRBV11-3,NA,TRBD2,TGTGCCAGCACCATCGGCCTAGCGGGAGGTGAGCAGTTCTTC,CASTIGLAGGEQFF
TRBJ1-1,TRBV5-4,NA,NA,TGTGCCAGCAGCTTGAGGTCCGGCAGCACTGAAGCTTTCTTT,CASSLRSGSTEAFF
TRBJ1-1,TRBV29-1,few,NA,TGCAGCGCTCACCTAGATAGCCACACTGAAGCTTTCTTT,CSAHLDSHTEAFF
TRBJ2-7,TRBV5-5,NA,NA,TGTGCCAGCACCCGAACTTTGGGGCCCTACGAGCAGTACTTC,CASTRTLGPYEQYF
TRBJ2-7,TRBV11-3,NA,NA,TGTGCCAGCAGCTTATGGGAAAGGGAGCAGTACTTC,CASSLWEREQYF
TRBJ2-5,TRBV7-9,NA,NA,TGTGCCAGCAGCTTGATGGGAGTGGACCAAGAGACCCAGTACTTC,CASSLMGVDQETQYF
TRBJ2-3,TRBV11-3,NA,NA,TGTGCCAGCAGCTTTAGAAGGGGGGGACCTAGCACAGATACGCAGTATTTT,CASSFRRGGPSTDTQYF
TRBJ2-1,TRBV18,NA,TRBD2,TGTGCCAGCTCACCACTAGCGGGAGTCTACAATGAGCAGTTCTTC,CASSPLAGVYNEQFF
TRBJ1-5,TRBV5-1,NA,TRBD1,TGCGCCAGCAGCTCTGGGACAGCGGGTCAGCCCCAGCATTTT,CASSSGTAGQPQHF
TRBJ2-5,TRBV29-1,NA,NA,TGCAGCGTTTTTGGGTCGGGGGAGACCCAGTACTTC,CSVFGSGETQYF
TRBJ1-4,TRBV2,NA,NA,TGTGCCAGCAGTCCGGACAATCCCCATGAAAAACTGTTTTTT,CASSPDNPHEKLFF
TRBJ1-5,TRBV28,NA,NA,TGTGCCAGCAGTTTCAACTCCTGGTATAGCAATCAGCCCCAGCATTTT,CASSFNSWYSNQPQHF
TRBJ1-4,TRBV7-6,once,TRBD1,TGTGCCAGCAGCCCACCGGGACAGGTGGGGGAAAAACTGTTTTTT,CASSPPGQVGEKLFF